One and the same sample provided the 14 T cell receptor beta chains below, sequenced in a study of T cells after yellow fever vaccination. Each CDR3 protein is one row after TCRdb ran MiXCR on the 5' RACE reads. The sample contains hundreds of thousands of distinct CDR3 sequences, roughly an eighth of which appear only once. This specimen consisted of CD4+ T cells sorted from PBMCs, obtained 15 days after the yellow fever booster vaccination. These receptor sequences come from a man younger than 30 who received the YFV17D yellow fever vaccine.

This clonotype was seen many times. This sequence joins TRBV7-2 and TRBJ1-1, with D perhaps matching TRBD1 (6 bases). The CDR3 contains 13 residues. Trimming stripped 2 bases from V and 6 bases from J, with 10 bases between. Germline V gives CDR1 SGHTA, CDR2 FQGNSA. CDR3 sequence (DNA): TGTGCCAGCAGCTTAACGGACAGAGCTGAAGCTTTCTTT. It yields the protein CASSLTDRAEAFF. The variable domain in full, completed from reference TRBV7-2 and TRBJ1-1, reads GAGVSQSPSNKVTEKGKDVELRCDPISGHTALYWYRQSLGQGLEFLIYFQGNSAPDKSGLPSDRFSAERTGGSVSTLTIQRTQQEDSAVYLCASSLTDRAEAFFGQGTRLTVV.

Here the CDR3 DNA reads TGTGCCAGCAGCCCGTGGACTAGCGGGAGTGAGCAGTTCTTC. Its translation: CASSPWTSGSEQFF. The chain recombines TRBV7-9 with TRBJ2-1; 13 bases fit TRBD2. With V trimmed by 5 bases and J by 9 bases, 4 bases remained unmatched. CDR1 SEHNR and CDR2 FQNEAQ come from the germline V gene (reference sequence). The CDR3 has 14 residues.

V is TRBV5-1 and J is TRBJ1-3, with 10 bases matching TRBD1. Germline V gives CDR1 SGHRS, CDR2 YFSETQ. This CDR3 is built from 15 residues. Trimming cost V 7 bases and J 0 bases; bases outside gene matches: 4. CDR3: CASRDRGASGNTIYF. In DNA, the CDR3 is TGCGCCAGCCGGGACAGGGGTGCCTCTGGAAACACCATATATTTT.

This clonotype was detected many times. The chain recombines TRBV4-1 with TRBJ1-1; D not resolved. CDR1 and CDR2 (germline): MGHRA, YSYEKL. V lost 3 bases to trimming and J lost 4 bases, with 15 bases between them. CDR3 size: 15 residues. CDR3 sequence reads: CASSQPGTVPTEAFF. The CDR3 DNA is TGCGCCAGCAGCCAGCCGGGAACCGTCCCCACTGAAGCTTTCTTT.

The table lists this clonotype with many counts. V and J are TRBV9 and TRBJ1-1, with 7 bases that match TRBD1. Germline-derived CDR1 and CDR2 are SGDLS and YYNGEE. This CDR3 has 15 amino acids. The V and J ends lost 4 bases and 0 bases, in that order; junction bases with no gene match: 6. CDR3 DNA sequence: TGTGCCAGCAGCCGACAGGGTCGCATGAACACTGAAGCTTTCTTT. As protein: CASSRQGRMNTEAFF.

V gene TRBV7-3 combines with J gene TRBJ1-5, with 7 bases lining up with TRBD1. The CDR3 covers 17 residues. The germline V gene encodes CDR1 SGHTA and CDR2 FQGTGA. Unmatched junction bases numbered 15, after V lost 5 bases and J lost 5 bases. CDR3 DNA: TGTGCCAGCAGCGCCAACAGGGGACCAGATTCTCATCAGCCCCAGCATTTT. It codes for CASSANRGPDSHQPQHF.

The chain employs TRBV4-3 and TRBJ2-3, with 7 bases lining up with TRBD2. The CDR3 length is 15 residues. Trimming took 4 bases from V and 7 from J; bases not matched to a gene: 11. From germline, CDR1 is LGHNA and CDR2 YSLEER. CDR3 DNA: TGCGCCAGCAGCCGGGAGCGGGGTGTCCGGTATACGCAGTATTTT. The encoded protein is CASSRERGVRYTQYF.

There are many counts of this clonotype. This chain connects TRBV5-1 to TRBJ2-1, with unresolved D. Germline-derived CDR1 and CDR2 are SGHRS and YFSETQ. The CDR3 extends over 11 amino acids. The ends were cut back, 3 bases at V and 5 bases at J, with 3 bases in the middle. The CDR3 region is CASSYNNEQFF. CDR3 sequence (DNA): TGCGCCAGCAGCTATAACAATGAGCAGTTCTTC.

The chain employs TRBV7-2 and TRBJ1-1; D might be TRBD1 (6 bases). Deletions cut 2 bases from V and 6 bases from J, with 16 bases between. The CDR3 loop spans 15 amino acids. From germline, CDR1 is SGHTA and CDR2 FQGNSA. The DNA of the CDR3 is TGTGCCAGCAGCTTACAGCCACAGGGTATGTCTGAAGCTTTCTTT. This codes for CASSLQPQGMSEAFF.

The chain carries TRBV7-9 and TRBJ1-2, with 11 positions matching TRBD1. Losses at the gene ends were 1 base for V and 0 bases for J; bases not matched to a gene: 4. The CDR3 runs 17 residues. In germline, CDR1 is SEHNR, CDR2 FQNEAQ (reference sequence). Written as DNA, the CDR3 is TGTGCCAGCAGCTTAGAGGGGACAGGGGGAGCTAACTATGGCTACACCTTC. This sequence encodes CASSLEGTGGANYGYTF.

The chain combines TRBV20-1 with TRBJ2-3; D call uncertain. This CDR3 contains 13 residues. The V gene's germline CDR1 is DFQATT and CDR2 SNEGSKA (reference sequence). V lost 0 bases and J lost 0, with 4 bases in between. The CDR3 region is CSARDWSTDTQYF. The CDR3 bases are TGCAGTGCTAGAGACTGGAGCACAGATACGCAGTATTTT.

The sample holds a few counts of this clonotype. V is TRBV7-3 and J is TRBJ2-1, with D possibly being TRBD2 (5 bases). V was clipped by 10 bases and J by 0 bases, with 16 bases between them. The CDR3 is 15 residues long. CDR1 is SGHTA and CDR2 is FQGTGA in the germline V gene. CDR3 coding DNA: TGTGCCACCCGGAGGACGGCAAGCTCCTACAATGAGCAGTTCTTC. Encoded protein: CATRRTASSYNEQFF. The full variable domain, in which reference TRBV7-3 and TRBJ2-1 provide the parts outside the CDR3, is GAGVSQTPSNKVTEKGKYVELRCDPISGHTALYWYRQSLGQGPEFLIYFQGTGAADDSGLPNDRFFAVRPEGSVSTLKIQRTERGDSAVYLCATRRTASSYNEQFFGPGTRLTVL.

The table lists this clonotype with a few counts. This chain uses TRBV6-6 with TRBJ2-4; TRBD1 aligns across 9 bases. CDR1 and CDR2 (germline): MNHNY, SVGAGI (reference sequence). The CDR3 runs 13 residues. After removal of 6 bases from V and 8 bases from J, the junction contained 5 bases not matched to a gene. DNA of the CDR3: TGTGCCAGCAGAGAACAGGGGGCTGACATTCAGTACTTC. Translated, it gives CASREQGADIQYF.

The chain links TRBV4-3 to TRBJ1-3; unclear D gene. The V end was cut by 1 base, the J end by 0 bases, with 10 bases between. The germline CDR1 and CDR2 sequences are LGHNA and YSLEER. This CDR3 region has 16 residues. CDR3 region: CASSQGRRLSGNTIYF. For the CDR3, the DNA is TGCGCCAGCAGCCAAGGACGACGACTCTCTGGAAACACCATATATTTT.